This section outlines one T cell receptor (beta chain) sequence together with its context. Its cognate antigen is unknown. These data are taken from a study of CD8 T cells in Susac syndrome. Random-hexamer reverse transcription was applied to roughly 0.5 to 1 ug RNA. Multiplex immunoSEQ PCR targeted 54 Vbeta and 13 Jbeta TCR beta segments. TCRdb re-called the immunoSEQ multiplex PCR reads with MiXCR, one entry per CDR3 protein. The repertoire consists of a few hundred thousand distinct CDR3 sequences, with approximately 85% occurring once and the leading ten covering approximately 0.2%. The ends were cut back, 4 bases at V and 0 bases at J, with 5 bases in the middle. In germline, CDR1 is SGDLS, CDR2 YYNGEE. The CDR3 loop spans 13 amino acids. Blood CD8+ and CD4+ T cells underwent high-throughput TCR beta sequencing. Bulk CD8+ and CD4+ cells came from magnetic negative isolation; CD8+ TEMRA by FACS.

General study results and limits: Only a relatively small number of individuals were included in the TCR sequencing and HLA analysis.

The chain uses TRBV9 and TRBJ1-3, with D uncertain. The source of this sequence is a human donor with multiple sclerosis. Source material: CD8+ T cells from PBMCs. The CDR3, as DNA: TGTGCCAGCAGCTCAGGCTCTGGAAACACCATATATTTT. Its protein product is CASSSGSGNTIYF.